The 24 T cell receptor beta chains in this list originate from one sample, sequenced in a study of blood T cell repertoires in COVID-19 (dated by TCRdb to 2019 to 2021). The protocol used for the library was the immunoSEQ multiplex PCR assay. TCRdb's version of the immuneACCESS table is confined to in-frame rearrangements and falls short of the full clone set. An unresolved V gene accounts for under half of the shortfall where checked; the remainder is of unknown origin. This sample comprises tens of thousands of clones, 75% to 95% of them detected only once. Jointly, the top ten make up around 13% of the sample. Sequencing was performed on peripheral blood. The receptors originated from a human donor with active COVID-19. The donor label of this sample is uncertain.

The genes are TRBV9 and TRBJ2-1, with D unresolved. The CDR3 runs to 14 residues. Per the germline V gene, CDR1 is SGDLS and CDR2 is YYNGEE. The ends were cut back, 0 bases at V and 2 bases at J, with 6 bases in the middle. CDR3 DNA sequence: TGTGCCAGCAGCGTAGGCCCAGCCTACAATGAGCAGTTCTTC. It codes for CASSVGPAYNEQFF.

The V call is TRBV6-2 or TRBV6-3, the J call TRBJ1-1; 9 nucleotides align to TRBD1. The germline CDR1 and CDR2 sequences are MNHEY and SVGEGT. V dropped 2 bases and J dropped 3; count of bases not matched to a gene: 7. The CDR3 is 16 amino acids. CDR3 coding DNA: TGTGCCAGCAGTTACAGCCCCACAGGGGGCTACACTGAAGCTTTCTTT. This encodes CASSYSPTGGYTEAFF.

The rearrangement joins TRBV28 to TRBJ2-4; possibly TRBD1 for D (5 bases). V lost 6 bases and J lost 0, with 15 bases in between. The CDR3 runs to 16 residues. From germline, CDR1 is MDHEN and CDR2 SYDVKM. The CDR3 nucleotides are TGTGCCAGCAGGGCCTGGACATCGCTAGCCAAAAACATTCAGTACTTC. Residues: CASRAWTSLAKNIQYF.

This clone has a handful of counts. The chain uses TRBV30 and TRBJ1-3; D is perhaps TRBD1 (5 bases). This CDR3 spans 15 amino acids. Trimming removed 3 bases from V and 4 bases from J, with 16 bases in between. Germline V gene data show CDR1 as GTSNPN and CDR2 as SVGIG (reference sequence). CDR3 nucleotides: TGTGCCTGGAGCCTTATCCGGGGGATCGGAAACACCATATATTTT. Translated, it gives CAWSLIRGIGNTIYF.

A single count supports this clone. The V and J genes are TRBV9 and TRBJ2-1; tentative D call: TRBD2 (6 bases). The germline V gene encodes CDR1 SGDLS and CDR2 YYNGEE. CDR3 length: 15 residues. The V gene lost 0 bases and the J gene lost 7 bases, with 14 bases spanning the gap. The CDR3 nucleotides read TGTGCCAGCAGCGTAGGCAGCGGGCCGGGAAATGAGCAGTTCTTC. Protein sequence: CASSVGSGPGNEQFF. The full variable domain, completed using reference TRBV9 and TRBJ2-1, is DSGVTQTPKHLITATGQRVTLRCSPRSGDLSVYWYQQSLDQGLQFLIQYYNGEERAKGNILERFSAQQFPDLHSELNLSSLELGDSALYFCASSVGSGPGNEQFFGPGTRLTVL.

DNA of the CDR3: TGCGCCAGCAGCAGCACGGGACTAGCGGGAGGGCTCCACAATGAGCAGTTCTTC. Amino acid sequence: CASSSTGLAGGLHNEQFF. The chain couples TRBV5-1 to TRBJ2-1, with 16 bases identical to TRBD2. The length of the CDR3 is 18 residues. V was pared by 4 bases and J by 5 bases, with 9 bases of the junction left unmatched. Germline CDR1 reads SGHRS; CDR2 reads YFSETQ.

The chain carries TRBV4-3 and TRBJ2-6; D is unresolved. Germline V gene data show CDR1 as LGHNA and CDR2 as YSLEER. Trimming removed 7 bases at V and 1 base at J, with 11 bases between. The CDR3 contains 15 residues. This CDR3 is CASTPLRSGANVLTF. As DNA, the CDR3 is TGCGCCAGCACACCGCTGAGGTCTGGGGCCAACGTCCTGACTTTC.

The chain couples TRBV2 to TRBJ2-1; 7 bases map to TRBD2. Germline assignment: CDR1 SNHLY and CDR2 FYNNEI. The CDR3 totals 14 residues. The V and J ends lost 8 bases and 10 bases, in that order; junction bases with no gene match: 14. CDR3 DNA: TGTGCCAGCTCACCGGCGGGGGTTTCAGGCGAGCAGTTCTTC. Its protein is CASSPAGVSGEQFF. The complete variable domain, with remaining parts taken from reference TRBV2 and TRBJ2-1, reads EPEVTQTPSHQVTQMGQEVILRCVPISNHLYFYWYRQILGQKVEFLVSFYNNEISEKSEIFDDQFSVERPDGSNFTLKIRSTKLEDSAMYFCASSPAGVSGEQFFGPGTRLTVL.

The V and J genes are TRBV6-5 and TRBJ2-1, with 8 bases lining up with TRBD2. Germline CDR1 reads MNHEY; CDR2 reads SVGAGI. J lost 3 bases, V lost 6 bases, and 7 bases had no gene match. The CDR3 covers 15 residues. For the CDR3, the DNA is TGTGCCAGCAGACCCCCCGCGGGGGGCTACAATGAGCAGTTCTTC. The encoded protein is CASRPPAGGYNEQFF.

The J gene is TRBJ2-2, the V gene TRBV5-1, with 10 bases lining up with TRBD1. Trimming removed 2 bases from V and 6 bases from J; junction bases left unmatched: 7. The length of the CDR3 is 16 residues. Germline values: CDR1 SGHRS, CDR2 YFSETQ. CDR3 DNA sequence: TGCGCCAGCAGCTTAGGGGACAGGGGAATTGCCGGGGAGCTGTTTTTT. Its translation is CASSLGDRGIAGELFF.

The chain joins TRBV5-1 to TRBJ2-3; TRBD1 matches 8 bases. The V and J ends lost 4 bases and 6 bases, in that order; junction bases with no gene match: 16. The germline V gene encodes CDR1 SGHRS and CDR2 YFSETQ. The CDR3 extends over 17 amino acids. The DNA for the CDR3 is TGCGCCAGCAGCCTAAAAACGGACAGGGCGCTACGGGATACGCAGTATTTT. This gives the protein CASSLKTDRALRDTQYF. Based on the CDR3 plus reference TRBV5-1 and TRBJ2-3, the full variable domain is KAGVTQTPRYLIKTRGQQVTLSCSPISGHRSVSWYQQTPGQGLQFLFEYFSETQRNKGNFPGRFSGRQFSNSRSEMNVSTLELGDSALYLCASSLKTDRALRDTQYFGPGTRLTVL.

This clone appeared once. The V call is TRBV19, the J call TRBJ2-3; a possible D gene is TRBD2 (5 bases). Trimming took 6 bases from V and 6 from J, leaving 10 bases between them. This CDR3 is built from 12 residues. Germline V gives CDR1 LNHDA, CDR2 SQIVND (reference sequence). The CDR3 region is CASRLSGDTQYF. CDR3 nucleotides: TGTGCCAGTAGGCTCTCGGGGGATACGCAGTATTTT.

The chain joins TRBV4-1 to TRBJ1-5; 8 bases match TRBD1. Germline V lookup: CDR1 MGHRA, CDR2 YSYEKL. The junction had 8 bases not matched to a gene; V was cut back by 3 bases and J by 1 base. The CDR3 is 17 amino acids. CDR3 sequence: CASSQRQGIGSNQPQHF. Here the CDR3 DNA reads TGCGCCAGCAGCCAGAGACAGGGGATAGGGAGCAATCAGCCCCAGCATTTT.

The chain couples TRBV19 to TRBJ1-5; D is undetermined. Looked up from germline, CDR1 is LNHDA and CDR2 is SQIVND (reference sequence). V was clipped by 7 bases and J by 0 bases, with 13 bases between them. CDR3 length: 15 amino acids. The CDR3 sequence: CASNLMKYSNQPQHF. DNA for the CDR3: TGTGCCAGTAACCTAATGAAGTATAGCAATCAGCCCCAGCATTTT.

The chain has TRBV5-6 and TRBJ1-2; D may be TRBD1 (5 bases). CDR1 is SGHDT and CDR2 is YYEEEE in the germline V gene. V gave up 0 bases and J gave up 4 bases, with 7 bases separating them. The CDR3 length is 13 residues. The CDR3 region has the DNA TGTGCCAGCAGCTTGGGGGACTCCTATGGCTACACCTTC. Amino acids: CASSLGDSYGYTF.

V gene TRBV6-6 combines with J gene TRBJ2-7; 8 bases match TRBD1. Per germline, CDR1 MNHNY and CDR2 SVGAGI (reference sequence). The V and J ends lost 7 bases and 2 bases, in that order; junction bases with no gene match: 7. This CDR3 comprises 14 residues. The CDR3 loop reads CASKKTGDAYEQYF. The CDR3 DNA follows: TGTGCCAGCAAAAAGACAGGGGACGCCTACGAGCAGTACTTC.

The chain joins TRBV6-2 or TRBV6-3 to TRBJ2-3; TRBD2 is a possible D gene (5 bases). This CDR3 contains 14 residues. V was shortened by 7 bases and J by 0 bases, with 11 bases between the two germline ends. CDR1 is MNHEY and CDR2 is SVGEGT in the germline V gene. The CDR3, as DNA: TGTGCCAGCACCCCACTAGGCAGCACAGATACGCAGTATTTT. This gives the protein CASTPLGSTDTQYF.

V is TRBV11-3 and J is TRBJ2-5; a possible D gene is TRBD2 (5 bases). The V gene's germline CDR1 is SGHNT and CDR2 YENEEA. This CDR3 spans 16 amino acids. Trimming cost V 3 bases and J 2 bases, with 16 bases left between them. The CDR3 reads CASSFSAGMGQETQYF. The CDR3 nucleotides read TGTGCCAGCAGCTTCTCCGCCGGGATGGGTCAAGAGACCCAGTACTTC. Full variable domain (missing parts from reference TRBV11-3 and TRBJ2-5): EAGVVQSPRYKIIEKKQPVAFWCNPISGHNTLYWYLQNLGQGPELLIRYENEEAVDDSQLPKDRFSAERLKGVDSTLKIQPAELGDSAVYLCASSFSAGMGQETQYFGPGTRLLVL.

The chain combines TRBV11-3 with TRBJ2-5; D may be TRBD1 (5 bases). Germline V lookup: CDR1 SGHNT, CDR2 YENEEA. The CDR3 has 15 residues. Between the trimmed V and J ends, which lost 5 bases and 2 bases, there was a span of 15 bases. As DNA, the CDR3 is TGTGCCAGCAGCCGACGAGGACACTCTCAAGAGACCCAGTACTTC. It codes for CASSRRGHSQETQYF.

The CDR3, as DNA: TGTGCCAGTAGAGGGGGTGATCAGCCCCAGCATTTT. It specifies CASRGGDQPQHF. The genes are TRBV19 and TRBJ1-5; weak D call: TRBD1 (6 bases). The germline gives CDR1 LNHDA, CDR2 SQIVND (reference sequence). V lost 6 bases and J 5 bases, leaving 8 bases between the germline ends. The CDR3 runs 12 residues.

The chain carries TRBV6-1 and TRBJ2-1, with TRBD2 matching 13 bases. The V segment lost 4 bases and the J segment 6 bases; nucleotides outside the gene matches: 6. The CDR3 is 16 residues long. CDR1 MNHNS and CDR2 SASEGT come from the germline V gene. CDR3 region: CASSVRRTSGGNEQFF. DNA for the CDR3: TGTGCCAGCAGTGTAAGGAGGACTAGCGGGGGCAATGAGCAGTTCTTC.

V usage is TRBV9 and J usage is TRBJ1-2; D is uncertain. There are 13 residues in the CDR3. Germline lookup yields CDR1 SGDLS and CDR2 YYNGEE. V was pared by 0 bases and J by 4 bases, with 7 bases between. In DNA, the CDR3 is TGTGCCAGCAGCGTAGTTAGCAGCTATGGCTACACCTTC. Protein: CASSVVSSYGYTF.

This sequence joins TRBV2 and TRBJ2-1, with 7 bases aligning to TRBD1. CDR1 and CDR2 from the germline V gene are SNHLY and FYNNEI. V shed 9 bases and J 4 bases; nucleotides not matched to a gene: 12. CDR3 length: 15 amino acids. Here the CDR3 DNA reads TGTGCCAGTACAGTTTGGGCAGGGGGATACAATGAGCAGTTCTTC. As protein: CASTVWAGGYNEQFF.

This clone has a handful of counts. The chain links TRBV11-2 to TRBJ2-2; 8 bases align to TRBD1. Germline lookup yields CDR1 SGHAT and CDR2 FQNNGV. The V gene end was trimmed by 4 bases and the J gene end by 3 bases; junction bases not matched to a gene: 4. This CDR3 contains 15 residues. CDR3 sequence (DNA): TGTGCCAGCAGCTCCCCGGGACAGGACACCGGGGAGCTGTTTTTT. Protein product: CASSSPGQDTGELFF.